Listed here are 15 T cell receptor beta chains from one sample, sequenced in a study of OX40 agonist ivuxolimab in advanced cancers. The protocol was immunoSEQ multiplex PCR, while the TCRdb copy is restricted to in-frame clones and leaves out a portion. Of about 100,000 clones in the sample, around nine tenths were seen once. Sequences were derived from CD4+ or CD8+ T cells sorted from blood, sampled in a trial of the OX40 agonist ivuxolimab. The source of these receptors is an adult with an advanced solid tumor such as melanoma, head and neck, liver or kidney cancer.

J is TRBJ2-1 and V is TRBV19; D is perhaps TRBD1 or TRBD2 (5 bases each). There are 16 residues in the CDR3. The germline gives CDR1 LNHDA, CDR2 SQIVND (reference sequence). V dropped 5 bases and J dropped 7 bases, with 21 bases sitting between them. DNA of the CDR3: TGTGCCAGTAGTCTAATCCGGGACCCTGGCTATAATGAGCAGTTCTTC. Translation gives CASSLIRDPGYNEQFF.

The J gene is TRBJ1-1, the V gene TRBV25-1; TRBD1 agrees at 9 bases. Germline trimming cut 8 bases from V and 10 bases from J; bases unmatched to any gene: 14. Germline lookup yields CDR1 MGHDK and CDR2 SYGVNS. The CDR3 runs 14 residues. CDR3: CASLGQGQQEGAFF. The CDR3 region has the DNA TGTGCCAGCCTGGGACAGGGCCAACAAGAGGGAGCTTTCTTT.

V is TRBV18 and J is TRBJ2-5, with 13 bases identical to TRBD2. V lost 3 bases, J lost 0 bases, and 4 bases stayed unmatched. The CDR3 sequence is 17 residues long. Germline V gives CDR1 KGHSH, CDR2 LQKENI. As DNA, the CDR3 is TGTGCCAGCTCACCGGAGACTAGCGGGGGGTACCAAGAGACCCAGTACTTC. This translates into CASSPETSGGYQETQYF. Full variable domain (remainder filled in from reference TRBV18 and TRBJ2-5): NAGVMQNPRHLVRRRGQEARLRCSPMKGHSHVYWYRQLPEEGLKFMVYLQKENIIDESGMPKERFSAEFPKEGPSILRIQQVVRGDSAAYFCASSPETSGGYQETQYFGPGTRLLVL.

DNA for the CDR3: TGTGCCAGCAGCTTGGCCGCGGGAGTGGGTTACAATGAGCAGTTCTTC. This translates into CASSLAAGVGYNEQFF. The chain couples TRBV5-4 to TRBJ2-1; the match to TRBD2 covers 7 bases. Trimming removed 0 bases from V and 4 bases from J; junction bases left unmatched: 7. CDR1 and CDR2 (germline): SGHNT, YYREEE (reference sequence). The CDR3 is made up of 16 amino acids.

V is TRBV30 and J is TRBJ1-3; D possibly corresponds to TRBD1 (5 bases). This CDR3 contains 14 residues. Germline-derived CDR1 and CDR2 are GTSNPN and SVGIG (reference sequence). Trimming left V 4 bases short and J 0 bases short, with 10 bases between. For the CDR3, the DNA is TGTGCCTGGACAACGGGGGTCTCTGGAAACACCATATATTTT. Protein product: CAWTTGVSGNTIYF. The full variable domain, rest sourced from reference TRBV30 and TRBJ1-3, is SQTIHQWPATLVQPVGSPLSLECTVEGTSNPNLYWYRQAAGRGLQLLFYSVGIGQISSEVPQNLSASRPQDRQFILSSKKLLLSDSGFYLCAWTTGVSGNTIYFGEGSWLTVV.

This chain uses TRBV10-3 with TRBJ2-7; TRBD2 might be the D (6 bases). V was pared by 0 bases and J by 6 bases, with 12 bases between. This CDR3 spans 14 amino acids. CDR1 is ENHRY, CDR2 SYGVKD, per germline. CDR3 DNA: TGTGCCATCAGTGAGTCTGGGGGGAAGGGCGAGCAGTACTTC. The encoded protein is CAISESGGKGEQYF.

Concerning this clone itself: This same CDR3 is encoded by further DNA sequences in the sample. This chain joins TRBV11-2 and TRBJ1-1; D perhaps matches TRBD1 (6 bases). CDR1 is SGHAT, CDR2 FQNNGV, per germline. V was pared by 4 bases and J by 2 bases, with 8 bases between. This CDR3 spans 13 amino acids. The CDR3 coding sequence is TGTGCCAGCAGCTGGGGACAAAACACTGAAGCTTTCTTT. This sequence encodes CASSWGQNTEAFF.

The chain links TRBV5-4 to TRBJ2-7; D not resolved. Germline V CDR1 and CDR2: SGHNT, YYREEE (reference sequence). The CDR3 extends over 16 amino acids. V lost 4 bases, J lost 1 base, and 18 bases lay in between. The CDR3 region is CASSHDGWDLSYEQYF. The CDR3 DNA sequence: TGTGCCAGCAGCCACGATGGGTGGGATCTGTCCTACGAGCAGTACTTC.

This chain links TRBV5-1 with TRBJ1-6; D remains ambiguous. The CDR3 sequence is 15 residues long. CDR1 is SGHRS, CDR2 YFSETQ, per germline. V dropped 6 bases and J dropped 7 bases, with 17 bases sitting between them. The CDR3 DNA reads TGCGCCAGCACCAACGGCGGGCGGGAAAATTCACCCCTCCACTTT. Protein: CASTNGGRENSPLHF.

The chain combines TRBV30 with TRBJ2-1, with TRBD1 matching 7 bases. The CDR3 sequence is 11 residues long. Trimming at V came to 6 bases and at J to 6 bases, leaving 2 bases not matched to a gene. Per germline, CDR1 GTSNPN and CDR2 SVGIG (reference sequence). The CDR3, as DNA: TGTGCCTGCGACAGGGTCAATGAGCAGTTCTTC. Amino acids: CACDRVNEQFF.

The rearrangement links TRBV9 to TRBJ2-7, with 10 positions matching TRBD2. There are 18 residues in the CDR3. J was trimmed by 0 bases and V by 4 bases; bases with no gene match: 13. Germline-derived CDR1 and CDR2 are SGDLS and YYNGEE. CDR3 in amino acids: CASSPRPSGGLSSYEQYF. CDR3 coding DNA: TGTGCCAGCAGCCCCAGACCTAGCGGGGGCTTGAGCTCCTACGAGCAGTACTTC.

CDR3 DNA sequence: TGCGCCAGCAGTCAAGGACAGGGCCTCTACGAGCAGTACTTC. Amino acids: CASSQGQGLYEQYF. The V call is TRBV23-1, the J call TRBJ2-7; TRBD1 agrees at 8 bases. TRBV23-1 is noted as an ORF with a role that remains uncertain. CDR3 length: 14 amino acids. V lost 2 bases, J lost 3 bases, and 3 bases stayed unmatched.

The V and J genes are TRBV19 and TRBJ2-1, with D unresolved. Trimming left V 5 bases short and J 9 bases short, with 11 bases between. The germline gives CDR1 LNHDA, CDR2 SQIVND (reference sequence). CDR3 length equals 12 residues. CDR3 sequence: CASSQPGGEQFF. Written as DNA, the CDR3 is TGTGCCAGTAGTCAACCGGGCGGTGAGCAGTTCTTC.

This clone was recorded a few times. This sequence joins TRBV4-1 and TRBJ1-1; possibly TRBD1 for D (6 bases). Germline assignment: CDR1 MGHRA and CDR2 YSYEKL. This CDR3 comprises 17 residues. The V gene lost 4 bases and the J gene lost 4 bases, with 22 bases spanning the gap. The CDR3, as DNA: TGCGCCAGCAGCCGAGAAGCGATGGGGGCGCGGACCACTGAAGCTTTCTTT. Protein sequence: CASSREAMGARTTEAFF.

V is TRBV7-2 and J is TRBJ2-2; D is ambiguous. This CDR3 has 15 amino acids. CDR1 and CDR2 (germline): SGHTA, FQGNSA. The V end lost 2 bases, the J end lost 2 bases, and 9 bases lay between the germline ends. The CDR3 nucleotides are TGTGCCAGCAGCTTACGGCAGGCCAACACCGGGGAGCTGTTTTTT. It is translated as CASSLRQANTGELFF.